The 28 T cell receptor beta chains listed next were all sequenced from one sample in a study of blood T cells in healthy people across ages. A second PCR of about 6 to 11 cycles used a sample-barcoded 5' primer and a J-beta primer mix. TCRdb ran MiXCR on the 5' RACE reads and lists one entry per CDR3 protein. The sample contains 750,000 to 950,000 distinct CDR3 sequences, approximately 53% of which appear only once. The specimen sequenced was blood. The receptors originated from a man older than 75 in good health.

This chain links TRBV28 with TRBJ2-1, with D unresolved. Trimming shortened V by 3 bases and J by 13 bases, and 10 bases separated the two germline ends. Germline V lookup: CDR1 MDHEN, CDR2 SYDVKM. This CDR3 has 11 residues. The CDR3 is CASSFKGNQFF. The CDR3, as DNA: TGTGCCAGCAGTTTTAAAGGGAATCAGTTCTTC.

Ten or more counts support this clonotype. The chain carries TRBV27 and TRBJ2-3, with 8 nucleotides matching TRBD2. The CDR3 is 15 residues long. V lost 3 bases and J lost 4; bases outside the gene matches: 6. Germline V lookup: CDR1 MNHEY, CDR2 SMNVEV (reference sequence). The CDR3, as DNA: TGTGCCAGCAGTTTTCAGCGGGAGCAACCAGATACGCAGTATTTT. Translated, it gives CASSFQREQPDTQYF.

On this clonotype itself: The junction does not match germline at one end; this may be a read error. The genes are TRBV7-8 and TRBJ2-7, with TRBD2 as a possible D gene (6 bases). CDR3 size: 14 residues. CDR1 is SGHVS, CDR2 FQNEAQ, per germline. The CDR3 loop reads CASSLARGTGEQYF. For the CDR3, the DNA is TGTGCCAGCAGCCTAGCGAGGGGCACAGGCGAGCAGTACTTC.

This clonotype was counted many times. CDR3 protein: CSARDVPGNGYTF. The CDR3 nucleotides read TGCAGTGCTAGAGATGTACCAGGGAATGGCTACACCTTC. This chain joins TRBV20-1 and TRBJ1-2; possible D gene TRBD1, 5 bases. The germline gives CDR1 DFQATT, CDR2 SNEGSKA (reference sequence). This CDR3 contains 13 residues. Trimming left V 0 bases short and J 6 bases short, with 11 bases between.

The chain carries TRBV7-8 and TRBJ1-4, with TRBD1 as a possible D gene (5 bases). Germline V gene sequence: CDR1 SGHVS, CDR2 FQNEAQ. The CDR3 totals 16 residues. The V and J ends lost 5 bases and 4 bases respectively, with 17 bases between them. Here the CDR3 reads CASSHPGPLGNEKLFF. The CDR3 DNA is TGTGCCAGCAGCCACCCGGGGCCCCTCGGTAATGAAAAACTGTTTTTT.

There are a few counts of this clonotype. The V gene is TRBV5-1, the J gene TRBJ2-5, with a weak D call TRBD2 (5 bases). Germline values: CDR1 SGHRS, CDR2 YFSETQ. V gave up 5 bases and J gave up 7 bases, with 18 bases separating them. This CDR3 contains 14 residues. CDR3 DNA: TGCGCCAGCAGGCTAGTGGGAGAAAGCCGGACCCAGTACTTC. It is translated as CASRLVGESRTQYF.

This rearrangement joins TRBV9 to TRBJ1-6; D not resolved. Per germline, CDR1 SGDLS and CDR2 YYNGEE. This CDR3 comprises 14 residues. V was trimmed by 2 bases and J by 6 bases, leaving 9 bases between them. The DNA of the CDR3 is TGTGCCAGCAGCGTGACGGATCTTAATTCACCCCTCCACTTT. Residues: CASSVTDLNSPLHF.

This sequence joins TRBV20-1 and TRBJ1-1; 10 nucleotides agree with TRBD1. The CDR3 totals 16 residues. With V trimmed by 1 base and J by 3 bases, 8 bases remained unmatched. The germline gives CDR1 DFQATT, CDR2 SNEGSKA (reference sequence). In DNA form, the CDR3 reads TGCAGTGCTAGAGGGACGAAGACAGGGGGCCACACTGAAGCTTTCTTT. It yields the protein CSARGTKTGGHTEAFF.

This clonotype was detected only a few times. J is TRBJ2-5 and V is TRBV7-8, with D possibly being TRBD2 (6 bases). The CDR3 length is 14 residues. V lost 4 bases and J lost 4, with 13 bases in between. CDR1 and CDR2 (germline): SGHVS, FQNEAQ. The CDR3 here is CASSWRGLGETQYF. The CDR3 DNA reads TGTGCCAGCAGCTGGCGGGGCCTTGGAGAGACCCAGTACTTC.

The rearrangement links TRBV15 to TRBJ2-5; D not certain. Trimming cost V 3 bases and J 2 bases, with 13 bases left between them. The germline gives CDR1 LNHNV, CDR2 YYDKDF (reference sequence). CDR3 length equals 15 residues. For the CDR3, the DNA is TGTGCCACCAGCAGGAACAGAGTTTTACAAGAGACCCAGTACTTC. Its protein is CATSRNRVLQETQYF.

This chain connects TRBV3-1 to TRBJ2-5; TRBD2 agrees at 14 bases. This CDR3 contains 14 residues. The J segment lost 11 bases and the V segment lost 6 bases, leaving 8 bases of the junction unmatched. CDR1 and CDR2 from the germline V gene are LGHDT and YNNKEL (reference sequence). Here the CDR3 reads CASRGLAGEGEQYF. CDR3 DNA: TGTGCCAGCAGGGGACTAGCGGGAGAAGGGGAGCAGTACTTC.

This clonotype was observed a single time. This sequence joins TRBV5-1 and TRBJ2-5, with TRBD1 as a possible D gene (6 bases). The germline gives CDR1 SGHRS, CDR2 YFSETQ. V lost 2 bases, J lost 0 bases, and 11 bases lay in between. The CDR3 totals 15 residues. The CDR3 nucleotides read TGCGCCAGCAGCTTAGGGGGAGCTCACCAAGAGACCCAGTACTTC. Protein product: CASSLGGAHQETQYF.

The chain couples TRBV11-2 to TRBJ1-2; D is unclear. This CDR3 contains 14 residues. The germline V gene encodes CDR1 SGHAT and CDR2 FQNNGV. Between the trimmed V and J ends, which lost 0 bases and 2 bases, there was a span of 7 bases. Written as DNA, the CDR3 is TGTGCCAGCAGCTTAGAGACACTGAACTATGGCTACACCTTC. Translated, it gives CASSLETLNYGYTF.

In DNA form, the CDR3 reads TGTGCCAGCAGCCAAAGGGGCCTCACAGATACGCAGTATTTT. It specifies CASSQRGLTDTQYF. The chain combines TRBV4-2 with TRBJ2-3; TRBD1 might be the D (5 bases). V was pared by 2 bases and J by 2 bases, with 8 bases between. The CDR3 spans 14 residues. Looked up from germline, CDR1 is LGHNA and CDR2 is YNFKEQ.

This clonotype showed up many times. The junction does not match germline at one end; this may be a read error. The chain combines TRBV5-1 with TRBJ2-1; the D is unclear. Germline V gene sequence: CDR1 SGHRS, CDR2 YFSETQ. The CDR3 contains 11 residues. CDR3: CASSLNNEQFF. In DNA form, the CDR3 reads TGTGCCAGCAGCTTAAACAATGAGCAGTTCTTC.

Here the CDR3 reads CASSSAGALYNEQFF. The CDR3 DNA reads TGTGCCAGCAGCTCGGCAGGGGCCCTCTACAATGAGCAGTTCTTC. J is TRBJ2-1 and V is TRBV7-2; D is perhaps TRBD1 (6 bases). The length of the CDR3 is 15 residues. V lost 4 bases to trimming and J lost 3 bases, with 13 bases between them. CDR1 is SGHTA, CDR2 FQGNSA, per germline.

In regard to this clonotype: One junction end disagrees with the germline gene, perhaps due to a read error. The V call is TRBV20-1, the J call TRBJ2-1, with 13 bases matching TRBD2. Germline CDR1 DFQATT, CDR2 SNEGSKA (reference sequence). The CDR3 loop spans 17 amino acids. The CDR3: CGAVPGLAGVPYNEQFF. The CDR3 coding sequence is TGCGGTGCGGTCCCTGGACTAGCGGGAGTGCCCTACAATGAGCAGTTCTTC.

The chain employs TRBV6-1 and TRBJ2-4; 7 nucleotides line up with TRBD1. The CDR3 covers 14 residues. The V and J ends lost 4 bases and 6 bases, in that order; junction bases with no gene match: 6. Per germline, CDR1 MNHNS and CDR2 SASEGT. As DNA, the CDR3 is TGTGCCAGCAGTGTACTTACAGGGGCAAACATTCAGTACTTC. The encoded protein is CASSVLTGANIQYF.

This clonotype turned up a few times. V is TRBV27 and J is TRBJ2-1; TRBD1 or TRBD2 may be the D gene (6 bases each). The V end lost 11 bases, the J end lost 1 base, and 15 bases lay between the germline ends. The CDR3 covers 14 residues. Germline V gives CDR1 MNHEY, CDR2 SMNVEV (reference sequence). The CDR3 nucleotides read TGTGCCGCACGGGGGCAGGGGTCCTACAATGAGCAGTTCTTC. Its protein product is CAARGQGSYNEQFF.

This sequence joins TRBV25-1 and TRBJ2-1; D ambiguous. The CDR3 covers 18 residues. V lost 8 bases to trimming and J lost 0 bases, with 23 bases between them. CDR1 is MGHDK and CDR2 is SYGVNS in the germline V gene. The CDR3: CASPEEAVAENSYNEQFF. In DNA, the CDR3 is TGTGCCAGCCCAGAAGAAGCTGTGGCCGAAAACTCCTACAATGAGCAGTTCTTC. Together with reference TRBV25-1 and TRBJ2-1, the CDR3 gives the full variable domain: EADIYQTPRYLVIGTGKKITLECSQTMGHDKMYWYQQDPGMELHLIHYSYGVNSTEKGDLSSESTVSRIRTEHFPLTLESARPSHTSQYLCASPEEAVAENSYNEQFFGPGTRLTVL.

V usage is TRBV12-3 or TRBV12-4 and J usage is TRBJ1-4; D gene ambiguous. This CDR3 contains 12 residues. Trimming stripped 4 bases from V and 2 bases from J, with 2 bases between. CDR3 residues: CASSYTNEKLFF. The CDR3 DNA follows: TGTGCCAGCAGTTATACTAATGAAAAACTGTTTTTT.

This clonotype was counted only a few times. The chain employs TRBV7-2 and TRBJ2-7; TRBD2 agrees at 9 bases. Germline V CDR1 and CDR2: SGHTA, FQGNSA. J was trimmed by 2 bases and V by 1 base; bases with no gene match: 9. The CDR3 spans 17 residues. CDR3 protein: CASSLDSTSGQPYEQYF. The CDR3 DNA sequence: TGTGCCAGCAGCTTAGATAGCACTAGCGGGCAACCCTACGAGCAGTACTTC.

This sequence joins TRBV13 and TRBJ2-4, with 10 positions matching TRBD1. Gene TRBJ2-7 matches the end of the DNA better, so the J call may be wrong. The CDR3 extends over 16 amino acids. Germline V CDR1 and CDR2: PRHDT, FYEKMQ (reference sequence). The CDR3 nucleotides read TGTGCCAGCAGCCCCCCCCGACAGGGGGCTCGGAACGAGCAGTACTTC. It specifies CASSPPRQGARNEQYF.

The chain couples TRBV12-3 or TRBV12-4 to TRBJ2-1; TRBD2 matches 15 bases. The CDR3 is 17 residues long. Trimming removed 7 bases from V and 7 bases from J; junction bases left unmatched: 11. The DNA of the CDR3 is TGTGCCAGCAACCCCGGACTAGCGGGAGGGCCGGGTAATGAGCAGTTCTTC. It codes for CASNPGLAGGPGNEQFF.

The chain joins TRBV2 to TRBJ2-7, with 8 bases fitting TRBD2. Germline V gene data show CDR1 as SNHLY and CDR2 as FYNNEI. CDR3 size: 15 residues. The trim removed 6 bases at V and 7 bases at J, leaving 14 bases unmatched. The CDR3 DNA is TGTGCCAGCAGGCGAACTAGCGGAGACTACAATGAGCAGTACTTC. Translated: CASRRTSGDYNEQYF. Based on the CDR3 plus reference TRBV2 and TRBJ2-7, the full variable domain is EPEVTQTPSHQVTQMGQEVILRCVPISNHLYFYWYRQILGQKVEFLVSFYNNEISEKSEIFDDQFSVERPDGSNFTLKIRSTKLEDSAMYFCASRRTSGDYNEQYFGPGTRLTVT.

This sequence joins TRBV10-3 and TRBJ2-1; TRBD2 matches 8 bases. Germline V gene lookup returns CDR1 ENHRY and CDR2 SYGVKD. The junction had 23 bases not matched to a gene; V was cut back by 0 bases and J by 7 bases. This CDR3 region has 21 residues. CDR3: CAISESIFGNSGIGLGNEQFF. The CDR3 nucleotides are TGTGCCATCAGTGAGTCGATCTTCGGAAATAGCGGGATAGGGTTGGGGAATGAGCAGTTCTTC.

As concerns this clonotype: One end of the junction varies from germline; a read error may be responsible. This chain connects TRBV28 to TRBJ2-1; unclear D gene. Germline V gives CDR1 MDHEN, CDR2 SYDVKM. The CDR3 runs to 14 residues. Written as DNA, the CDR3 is TGTGCCAGCAGTGGGTCGGGTGGGTACATTGAGCAGTTCTTC. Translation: CASSGSGGYIEQFF.

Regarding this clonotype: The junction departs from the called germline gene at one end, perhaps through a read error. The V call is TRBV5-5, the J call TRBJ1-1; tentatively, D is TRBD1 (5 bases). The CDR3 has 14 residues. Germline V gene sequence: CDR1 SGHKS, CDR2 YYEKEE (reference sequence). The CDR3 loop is CASSLGRAGTGAFF. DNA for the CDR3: TGTGCCAGCAGCTTGGGCAGGGCGGGAACTGGAGCTTTCTTT.